This entry concerns a single T cell receptor beta chain. Its antigen remains unidentified. PCR primers comprised 60 Vbeta and 13 Jbeta primers. The data were produced by immunoSEQ multiplex PCR, yet TCRdb's version contains in-frame clones alone and is incomplete. Here the sample table reports approximately 70,000 clones. This record comes from a study of cytomegalovirus exposure and HLA in healthy donors. The donors gave bone marrow, and they were healthy. Study-level findings and limits: A later analysis linked a missense variant in DCLRE1C to the trimming of TCR beta V and J genes.

This TCR was recovered from a woman in her thirties in good health and CMV-seronegative. The sequenced sample was PBMCs.

CDR3 amino acids: CAISAQGAGGNQPQHF. In DNA form, the CDR3 reads TGTGCCATCAGTGCCCAGGGGGCGGGTGGTAATCAGCCCCAGCATTTT. This chain connects TRBV10-3 to TRBJ1-5; 8 bases map to TRBD1. Per the germline V gene, CDR1 is ENHRY and CDR2 is SYGVKD. The CDR3 is 16 amino acids. Trimming at V came to 4 bases and at J to 4 bases, leaving 9 bases not matched to a gene.